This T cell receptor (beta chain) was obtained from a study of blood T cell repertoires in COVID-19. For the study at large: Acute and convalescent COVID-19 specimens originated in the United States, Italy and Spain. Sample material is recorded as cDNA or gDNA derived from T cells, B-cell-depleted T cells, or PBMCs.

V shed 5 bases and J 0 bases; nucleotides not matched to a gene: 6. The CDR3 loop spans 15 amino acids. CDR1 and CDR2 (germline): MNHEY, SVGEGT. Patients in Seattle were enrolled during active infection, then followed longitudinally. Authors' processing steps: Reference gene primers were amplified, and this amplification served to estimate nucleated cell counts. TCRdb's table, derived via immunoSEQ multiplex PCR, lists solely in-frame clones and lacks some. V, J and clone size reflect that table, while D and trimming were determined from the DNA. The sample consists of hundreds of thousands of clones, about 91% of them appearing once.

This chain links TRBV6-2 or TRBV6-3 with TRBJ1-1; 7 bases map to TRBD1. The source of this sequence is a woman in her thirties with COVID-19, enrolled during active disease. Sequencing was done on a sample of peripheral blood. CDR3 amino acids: CASSRRDSLNTEAFF. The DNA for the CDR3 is TGTGCCAGCAGTCGAAGGGACAGCCTGAACACTGAAGCTTTCTTT.